This T cell receptor (beta chain) was found in a study of blood T cell repertoires in COVID-19. Across the whole study: Sample material is recorded as cDNA or gDNA derived from T cells, B-cell-depleted T cells, or PBMCs.

The germline gives CDR1 SGHRS, CDR2 YFSETQ. Trimming cost V 4 bases and J 2 bases; bases outside gene matches: 7. The CDR3 extends over 16 amino acids. Profiling relied on immunoSEQ multiplex PCR, and the TCRdb table lists in-frame clones only, not all of them. This repertoire shows 140,000 or so clones, over 75% found once; its top ten account for over 9.5%. Sample: peripheral blood. The rearrangement uses TRBV5-1 and TRBJ2-2; TRBD2 aligns across 8 bases. This TCR came from a man aged 55 to 69 with active or convalescent COVID-19. The CDR3 loop is CASSQYSGINTGELFF. The CDR3 nucleotides are TGCGCCAGCAGCCAATATAGCGGGATTAACACCGGGGAGCTGTTTTTT. The complete variable domain, with remaining parts taken from reference TRBV5-1 and TRBJ2-2, reads KAGVTQTPRYLIKTRGQQVTLSCSPISGHRSVSWYQQTPGQGLQFLFEYFSETQRNKGNFPGRFSGRQFSNSRSEMNVSTLELGDSALYLCASSQYSGINTGELFFGEGSRLTVL.